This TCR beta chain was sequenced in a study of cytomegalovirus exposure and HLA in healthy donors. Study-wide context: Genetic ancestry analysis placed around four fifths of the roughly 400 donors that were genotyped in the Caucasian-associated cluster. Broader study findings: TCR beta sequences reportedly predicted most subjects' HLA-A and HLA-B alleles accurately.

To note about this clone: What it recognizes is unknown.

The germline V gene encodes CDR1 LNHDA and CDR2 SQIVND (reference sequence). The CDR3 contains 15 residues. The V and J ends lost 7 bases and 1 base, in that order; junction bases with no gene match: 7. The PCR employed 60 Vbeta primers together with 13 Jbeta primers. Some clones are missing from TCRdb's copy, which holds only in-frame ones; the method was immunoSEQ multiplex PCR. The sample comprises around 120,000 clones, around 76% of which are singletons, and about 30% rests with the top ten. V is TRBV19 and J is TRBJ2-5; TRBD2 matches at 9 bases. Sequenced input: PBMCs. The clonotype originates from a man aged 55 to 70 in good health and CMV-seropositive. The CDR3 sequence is CASTQRGDTQETQYF. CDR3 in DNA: TGTGCCAGTACTCAGCGGGGGGATACCCAAGAGACCCAGTACTTC.